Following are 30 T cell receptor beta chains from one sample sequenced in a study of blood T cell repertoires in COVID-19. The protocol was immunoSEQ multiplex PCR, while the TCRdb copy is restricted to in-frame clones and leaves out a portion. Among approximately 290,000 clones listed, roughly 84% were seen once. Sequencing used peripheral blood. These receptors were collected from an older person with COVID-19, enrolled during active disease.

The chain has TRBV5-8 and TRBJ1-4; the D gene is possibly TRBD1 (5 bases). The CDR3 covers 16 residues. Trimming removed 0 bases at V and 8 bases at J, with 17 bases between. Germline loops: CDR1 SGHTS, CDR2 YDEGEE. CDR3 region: CASSLVRGSILEKLFF. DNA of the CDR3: TGTGCCAGCAGCTTGGTTAGGGGTTCGATATTGGAAAAACTGTTTTTT.

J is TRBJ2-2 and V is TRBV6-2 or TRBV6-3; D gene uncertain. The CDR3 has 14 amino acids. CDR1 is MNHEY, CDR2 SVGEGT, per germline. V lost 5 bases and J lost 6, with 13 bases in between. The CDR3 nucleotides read TGTGCCAGCAGTCCACTTAATACGGCCGGGGAGCTGTTTTTT. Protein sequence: CASSPLNTAGELFF.

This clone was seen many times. In DNA form, the CDR3 reads TGTGCCAGCAGTTCCCTACGCCGGGACACAGCTTTCTTT. This sequence encodes CASSSLRRDTAFF. The chain recombines TRBV2 with TRBJ1-1, with D possibly being TRBD1 (6 bases). The CDR3 extends over 13 amino acids. From germline, CDR1 is SNHLY and CDR2 FYNNEI. Trimming took off 5 bases at V and 10 bases at J, with 17 bases between the two ends.

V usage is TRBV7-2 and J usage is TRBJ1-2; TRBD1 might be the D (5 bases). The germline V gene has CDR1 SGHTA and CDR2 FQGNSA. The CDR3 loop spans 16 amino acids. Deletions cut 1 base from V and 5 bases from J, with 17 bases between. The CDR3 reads CASSLVWGREDYGYTF. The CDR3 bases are TGTGCCAGCAGCTTAGTCTGGGGCAGGGAGGATTATGGCTACACCTTC.

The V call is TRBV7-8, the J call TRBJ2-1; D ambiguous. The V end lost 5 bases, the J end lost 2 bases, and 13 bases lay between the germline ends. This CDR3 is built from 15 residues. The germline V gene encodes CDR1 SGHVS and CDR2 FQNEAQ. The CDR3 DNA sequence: TGTGCCAGCAGCCAAGACACCCGAGCCTACAATGAGCAGTTCTTC. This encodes CASSQDTRAYNEQFF.

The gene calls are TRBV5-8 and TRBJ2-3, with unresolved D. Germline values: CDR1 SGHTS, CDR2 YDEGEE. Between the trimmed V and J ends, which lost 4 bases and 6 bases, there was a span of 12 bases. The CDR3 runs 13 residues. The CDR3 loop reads CASSPRSPDTQYF. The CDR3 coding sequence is TGTGCCAGCAGCCCCCGTTCCCCGGATACGCAGTATTTT.

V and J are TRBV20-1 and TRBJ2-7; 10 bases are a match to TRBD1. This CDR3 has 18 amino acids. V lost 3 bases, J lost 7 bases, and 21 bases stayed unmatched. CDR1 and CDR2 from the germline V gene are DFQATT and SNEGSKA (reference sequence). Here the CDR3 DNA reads TGCAGTGCTAGTAAAGGTTCGTCCTGGGACAGGGGTCCCGAGGAGCAGTACTTC. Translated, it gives CSASKGSSWDRGPEEQYF.

In DNA form, the CDR3 reads TGTGCCAGCAGCTTGTCGGGAGGTGGCACCGGGGAGCTGTTTTTT. Its protein is CASSLSGGGTGELFF. The chain joins TRBV5-6 to TRBJ2-2; TRBD2 agrees at 7 bases. Germline trimming cut 1 base from V and 4 bases from J; bases unmatched to any gene: 4. The CDR3 runs 15 residues. Germline values: CDR1 SGHDT, CDR2 YYEEEE.

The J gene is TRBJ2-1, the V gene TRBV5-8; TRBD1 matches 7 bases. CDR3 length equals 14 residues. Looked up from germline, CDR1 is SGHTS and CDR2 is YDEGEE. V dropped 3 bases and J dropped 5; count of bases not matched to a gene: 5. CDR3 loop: CASSWRTGDNEQFF. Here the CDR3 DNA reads TGTGCCAGCAGCTGGCGGACAGGCGACAATGAGCAGTTCTTC.

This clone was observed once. CDR3 loop: CASSPSGKFEVSGANVLTF. Written as DNA, the CDR3 is TGTGCCAGCAGCCCTAGCGGAAAGTTTGAAGTGTCTGGGGCCAACGTCCTGACTTTC. J is TRBJ2-6 and V is TRBV7-9; TRBD2 matches at 7 bases. Germline V gene sequence: CDR1 SEHNR, CDR2 FQNEAQ (reference sequence). The CDR3 loop spans 19 amino acids. J gave up 1 base and V 5 bases, and 14 bases lay outside the gene matches.

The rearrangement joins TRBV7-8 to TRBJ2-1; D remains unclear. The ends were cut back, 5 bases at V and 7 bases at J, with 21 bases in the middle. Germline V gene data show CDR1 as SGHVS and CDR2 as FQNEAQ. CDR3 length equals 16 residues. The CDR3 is CASSRLELVVLNEQFF. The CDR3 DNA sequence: TGTGCCAGCAGCCGACTGGAGCTAGTAGTACTGAATGAGCAGTTCTTC.

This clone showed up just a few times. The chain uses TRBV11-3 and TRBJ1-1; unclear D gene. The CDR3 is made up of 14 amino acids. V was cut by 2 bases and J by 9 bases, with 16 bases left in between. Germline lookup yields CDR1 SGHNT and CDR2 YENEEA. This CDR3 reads CASSLSLTSPQAFF. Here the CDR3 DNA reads TGTGCCAGCAGCTTATCGCTTACGAGTCCTCAAGCTTTCTTT.

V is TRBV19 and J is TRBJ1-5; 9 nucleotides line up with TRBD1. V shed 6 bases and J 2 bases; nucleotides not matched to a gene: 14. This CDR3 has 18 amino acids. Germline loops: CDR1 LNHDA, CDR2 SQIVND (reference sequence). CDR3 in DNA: TGTGCCAGTAGCCCTACAGGGGGCATCGGGAGCGGCAATCAGCCCCAGCATTTT. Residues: CASSPTGGIGSGNQPQHF.

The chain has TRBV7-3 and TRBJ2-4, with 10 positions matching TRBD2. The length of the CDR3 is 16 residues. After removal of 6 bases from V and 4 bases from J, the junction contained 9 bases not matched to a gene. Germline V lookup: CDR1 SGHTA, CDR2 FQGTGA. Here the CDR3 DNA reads TGTGCCAGCAGTCCGGGTCGGACTAGCGGAAAAAACATTCAGTACTTC. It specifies CASSPGRTSGKNIQYF.

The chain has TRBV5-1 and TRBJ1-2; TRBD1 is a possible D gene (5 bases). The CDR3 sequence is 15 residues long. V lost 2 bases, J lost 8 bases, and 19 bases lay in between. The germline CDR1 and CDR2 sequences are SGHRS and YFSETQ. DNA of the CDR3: TGCGCCAGCAGCTTAGATGGGTCCCTCCAGGGCGGCTACACCTTC. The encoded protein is CASSLDGSLQGGYTF.

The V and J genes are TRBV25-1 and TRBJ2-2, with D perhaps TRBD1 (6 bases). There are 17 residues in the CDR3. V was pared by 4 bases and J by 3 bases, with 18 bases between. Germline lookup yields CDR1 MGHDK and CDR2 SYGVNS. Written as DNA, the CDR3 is TGTGCCAGCAGTGGAGTCTTACAGGGTCAACACACCGGGGAGCTGTTTTTT. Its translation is CASSGVLQGQHTGELFF.

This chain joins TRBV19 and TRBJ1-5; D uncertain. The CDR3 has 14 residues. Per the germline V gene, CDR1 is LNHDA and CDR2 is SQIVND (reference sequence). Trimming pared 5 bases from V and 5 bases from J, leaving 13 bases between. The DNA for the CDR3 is TGTGCCAGTAGTGTGGACGGAGGGCATCAGCCCCAGCATTTT. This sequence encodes CASSVDGGHQPQHF.

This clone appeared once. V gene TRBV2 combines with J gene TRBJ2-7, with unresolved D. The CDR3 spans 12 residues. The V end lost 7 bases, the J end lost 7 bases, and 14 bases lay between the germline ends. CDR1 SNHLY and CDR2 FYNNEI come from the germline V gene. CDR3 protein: CASMASVGEQYF. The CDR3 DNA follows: TGTGCCAGCATGGCTAGTGTCGGTGAGCAGTACTTC.

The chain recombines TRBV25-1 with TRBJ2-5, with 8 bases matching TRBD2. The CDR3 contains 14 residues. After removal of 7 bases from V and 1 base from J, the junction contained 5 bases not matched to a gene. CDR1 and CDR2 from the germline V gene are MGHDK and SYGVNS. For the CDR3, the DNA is TGTGCCAGCACCGGGACTAGGTCCCAAGAGACCCAGTACTTC. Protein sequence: CASTGTRSQETQYF.

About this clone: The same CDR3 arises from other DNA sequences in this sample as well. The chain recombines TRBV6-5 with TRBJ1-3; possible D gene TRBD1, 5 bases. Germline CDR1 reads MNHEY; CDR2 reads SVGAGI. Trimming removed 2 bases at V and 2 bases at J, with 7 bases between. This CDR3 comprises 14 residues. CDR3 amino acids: CASSYARAGNTIYF. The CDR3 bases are TGTGCCAGCAGTTACGCCAGGGCTGGAAACACCATATATTTT.

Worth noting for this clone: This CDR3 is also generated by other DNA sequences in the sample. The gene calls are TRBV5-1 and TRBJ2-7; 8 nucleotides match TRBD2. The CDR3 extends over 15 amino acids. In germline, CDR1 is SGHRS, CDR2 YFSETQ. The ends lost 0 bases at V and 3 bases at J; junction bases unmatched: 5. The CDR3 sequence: CASSLGAGGGYEQYF. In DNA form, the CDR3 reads TGCGCCAGCAGCTTGGGTGCCGGGGGGGGCTACGAGCAGTACTTC.

This CDR3 reads CASNPSGGGQREQYF. CDR3 DNA sequence: TGTGCCAGCAACCCTAGCGGGGGAGGGCAGAGGGAGCAGTACTTC. This chain joins TRBV7-8 and TRBJ2-7; 10 bases are shared with TRBD2. The CDR3 is made up of 15 amino acids. V lost 7 bases, J lost 7 bases, and 13 bases stayed unmatched. In germline, CDR1 is SGHVS, CDR2 FQNEAQ.

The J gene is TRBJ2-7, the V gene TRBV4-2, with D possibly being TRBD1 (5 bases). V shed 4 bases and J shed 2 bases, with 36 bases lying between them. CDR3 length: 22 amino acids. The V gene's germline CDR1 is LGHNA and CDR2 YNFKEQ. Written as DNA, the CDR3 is TGTGCCAGCAGCCCGAGGCCGACAGACCCCCTACGTGCTTTCTTCGCCCCCTACGAGCAGTACTTC. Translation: CASSPRPTDPLRAFFAPYEQYF.

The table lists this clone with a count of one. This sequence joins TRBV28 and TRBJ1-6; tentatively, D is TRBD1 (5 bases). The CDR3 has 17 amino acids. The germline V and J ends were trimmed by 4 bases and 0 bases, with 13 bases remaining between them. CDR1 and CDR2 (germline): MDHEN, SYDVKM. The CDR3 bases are TGTGCCAGCAGTTCCGATAACGGGGGCTCCTATAATTCACCCCTCCACTTT. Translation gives CASSSDNGGSYNSPLHF.

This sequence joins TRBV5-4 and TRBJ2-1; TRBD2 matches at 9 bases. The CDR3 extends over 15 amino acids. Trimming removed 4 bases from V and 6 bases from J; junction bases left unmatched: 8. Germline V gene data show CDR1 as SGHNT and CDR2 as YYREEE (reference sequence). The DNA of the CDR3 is TGTGCCAGCAGCCTGTCCAGCGGGGGGTTCAATGAGCAGTTCTTC. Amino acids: CASSLSSGGFNEQFF.

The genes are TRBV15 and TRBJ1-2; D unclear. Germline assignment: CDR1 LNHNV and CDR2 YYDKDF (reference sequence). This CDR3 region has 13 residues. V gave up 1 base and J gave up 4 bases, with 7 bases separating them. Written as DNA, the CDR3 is TGTGCCACCAGCAGAGGTGGCGGCTATGGCTACACCTTC. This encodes CATSRGGGYGYTF.

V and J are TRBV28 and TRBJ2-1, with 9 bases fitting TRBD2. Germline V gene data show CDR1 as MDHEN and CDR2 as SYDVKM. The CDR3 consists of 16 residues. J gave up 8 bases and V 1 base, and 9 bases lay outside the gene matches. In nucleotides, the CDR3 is TGTGCCAGCAGTTTATTTGGCGGGAGGGATATGTATGAGCAGTTCTTC. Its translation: CASSLFGGRDMYEQFF.

The CDR3: CASNGLAGARETQYF. CDR3 coding DNA: TGCGCCAGCAATGGACTAGCGGGAGCCAGGGAGACCCAGTACTTC. The chain recombines TRBV10-2 with TRBJ2-5; TRBD2 agrees at 13 bases. Trimming took 7 bases from V and 5 from J; bases not matched to a gene: 7. Germline values: CDR1 WSHSY, CDR2 SAAADI. This CDR3 is 15 amino acids long.

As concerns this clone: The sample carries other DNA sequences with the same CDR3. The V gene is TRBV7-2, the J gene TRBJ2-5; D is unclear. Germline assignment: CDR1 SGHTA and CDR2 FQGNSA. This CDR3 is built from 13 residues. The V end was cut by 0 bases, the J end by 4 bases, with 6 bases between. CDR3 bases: TGTGCCAGCAGCTTAGCGGGCAGAGAGACCCAGTACTTC. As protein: CASSLAGRETQYF. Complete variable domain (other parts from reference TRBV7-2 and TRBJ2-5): GAGVSQSPSNKVTEKGKDVELRCDPISGHTALYWYRQSLGQGLEFLIYFQGNSAPDKSGLPSDRFSAERTGGSVSTLTIQRTQQEDSAVYLCASSLAGRETQYFGPGTRLLVL.

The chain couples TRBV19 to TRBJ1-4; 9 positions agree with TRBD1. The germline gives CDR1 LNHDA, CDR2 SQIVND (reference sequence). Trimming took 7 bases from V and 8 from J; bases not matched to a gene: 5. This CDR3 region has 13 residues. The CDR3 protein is CASKGTGHEKLFF. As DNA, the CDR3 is TGTGCCAGTAAAGGGACAGGGCACGAAAAACTGTTTTTT.